The TCR beta chain under discussion was sequenced for a study of cytomegalovirus exposure and HLA in healthy donors. The wider study: Genotyping showed 75% to 90% of almost 400 donors falling in the Caucasian-associated ancestry cluster. Study findings and constraints: A few CMV-associated chains were confirmed in vitro to be specific for CMV antigens.

This PCR relied on a set of 60 Vbeta primers and 13 Jbeta primers. Only in-frame clones appear in the TCRdb table, and some are missing; sequencing was by immunoSEQ multiplex PCR. The listing records more than 65,000 clones. This CDR3 region has 13 residues. Trimming took off 3 bases at V and 0 bases at J, with 7 bases between the two ends. In germline, CDR1 is SGHDT, CDR2 YYEEEE. To note about this clone: Its antigen is currently unknown.

The rearrangement links TRBV5-6 to TRBJ2-7; the D is unclear. The sequence was collected from a man aged 35-49 years in good health and CMV-seronegative. Sample: PBMCs. The CDR3 sequence: CASSSQDSYEQYF. CDR3 in DNA: TGTGCCAGCAGCTCCCAGGACTCCTACGAGCAGTACTTC.